Listed here are 18 T cell receptor beta chains from one sample, sequenced in a study of vaccination effects on CD4 cells after COVID-19. The assay was immunoSEQ multiplex PCR, and TCRdb's table has in-frame clones only and misses some. The sample carries 35,000 to 55,000 clones, approximately 70% recorded once. These receptors lack a known antigen. Pools of viral peptides were used by the ViraFEST assay to expand antigen-specific CD4+ T cells ahead of sequencing. The authors isolated CD4+ T cells after approximately 9 days of culture. Documented for the person is a PCR-confirmed SARS-CoV-2 infection occurring between March and December 2020. The sequencing here drew on CD4+ T cells from PBMCs cultured with a peptide pool, taken before COVID-19 vaccination. The source of these receptors is a human donor who had a prior SARS-CoV-2 infection.

The genes are TRBV28 and TRBJ1-5; D is perhaps TRBD1 (6 bases). V lost 6 bases and J 6 bases, leaving 9 bases between the germline ends. This CDR3 has 12 amino acids. Germline V gene lookup returns CDR1 MDHEN and CDR2 SYDVKM. This CDR3 reads CASRAQGQPQHF. The CDR3 nucleotides read TGTGCCAGCAGGGCACAGGGTCAGCCCCAGCATTTT.

Note on this clone: Mismatch with germline at one junction end may stem from a read error. The chain links TRBV7-7 to TRBJ2-7; TRBD2 might be the D (5 bases). The CDR3 runs 15 residues. The germline gives CDR1 SSHAT, CDR2 FNYEAQ (reference sequence). The CDR3 DNA reads as TGTGCTAGCAGCTTAAGCGAGGGTGCGGCCTACGAGCAGTACTTC. Translated, it gives CASSLSEGAAYEQYF.

V usage is TRBV30 and J usage is TRBJ1-1; D perhaps matches TRBD1 (6 bases). V was trimmed by 3 bases and J by 5 bases, leaving 13 bases between them. Per the germline V gene, CDR1 is GTSNPN and CDR2 is SVGIG (reference sequence). CDR3 size: 13 residues. The DNA of the CDR3 is TGTGCCTGGAGCCTCGAGGGGGGGACTGAAGCTTTCTTT. Translation: CAWSLEGGTEAFF. The whole variable domain, remainder taken from reference TRBV30 and TRBJ1-1, is SQTIHQWPATLVQPVGSPLSLECTVEGTSNPNLYWYRQAAGRGLQLLFYSVGIGQISSEVPQNLSASRPQDRQFILSSKKLLLSDSGFYLCAWSLEGGTEAFFGQGTRLTVV.

V and J are TRBV6-5 and TRBJ2-7, with no clear D. This CDR3 comprises 11 residues. Trimming took off 9 bases at V and 5 bases at J, with 11 bases between the two ends. Per the germline V gene, CDR1 is MNHEY and CDR2 is SVGAGI. CDR3 sequence (DNA): TGTGCCAGTGGTCCGAGAAACGAGCAGTACTTC. It encodes CASGPRNEQYF.

V usage is TRBV29-1 and J usage is TRBJ1-2; a weak D match, TRBD1 (5 bases). Germline assignment: CDR1 SQVTM and CDR2 ANQGSEA. Trimming shortened V by 5 bases and J by 2 bases, and 12 bases separated the two germline ends. CDR3 length: 13 amino acids. The CDR3 loop is CSVFPGDNYGYTF. The CDR3 DNA follows: TGCAGCGTTTTTCCGGGGGACAACTATGGCTACACCTTC.

The rearrangement links TRBV30 to TRBJ1-6; 7 bases align to TRBD1. The CDR3 runs to 17 residues. J lost 7 bases, V lost 0 bases, and 12 bases had no gene match. Germline V lookup: CDR1 GTSNPN, CDR2 SVGIG (reference sequence). DNA for the CDR3: TGTGCCTGGAGTGTGTTTCGAGGAGGGGGCGAGAATTCACCCCTCCACTTT. Residues: CAWSVFRGGGENSPLHF.

The rearrangement links TRBV4-1 to TRBJ2-2, with a weak D call TRBD1 (5 bases). V lost 4 bases to trimming and J lost 4 bases, with 13 bases between them. The CDR3 is 15 amino acids. Germline V lookup: CDR1 MGHRA, CDR2 YSYEKL. Here the CDR3 reads CASSPVLGATGELFF. Written as DNA, the CDR3 is TGCGCCAGCAGCCCCGTATTAGGGGCCACCGGGGAGCTGTTTTTT.

This clone is medium-sized (0.01 to 0.1%) in the sample. The chain has TRBV6-1 and TRBJ1-6; TRBD1 might be the D (5 bases). V lost 3 bases and J lost 11, with 17 bases in between. The CDR3 spans 15 residues. Germline CDR1 and CDR2: MNHNS and SASEGT. In nucleotides, the CDR3 is TGTGCCAGCAGTGAGCAGACAAAAGGGACGACACCCCTCCACTTT. Residues: CASSEQTKGTTPLHF.

The count of this clone is one. V is TRBV7-2 and J is TRBJ2-7; the D gene is possibly TRBD2 (6 bases). This CDR3 is built from 14 residues. The germline gives CDR1 SGHTA, CDR2 FQGNSA. V dropped 3 bases and J dropped 6 bases, with 15 bases sitting between them. In DNA, the CDR3 is TGTGCCAGCAGCTTTCAACGGGGGTGGGGCGAGCAGTACTTC. Protein product: CASSFQRGWGEQYF.

The V gene is TRBV15, the J gene TRBJ2-7; D tentatively fits TRBD1 or TRBD2 (5 bases each). CDR1 and CDR2 (germline): LNHNV, YYDKDF (reference sequence). The CDR3 length is 16 residues. The germline V and J ends were trimmed by 1 base and 6 bases, with 19 bases remaining between them. CDR3 loop: CATSRGGTGIGVEQYF. CDR3 nucleotides: TGTGCCACCAGCAGAGGGGGAACAGGTATCGGGGTCGAGCAGTACTTC.

The J gene is TRBJ2-7, the V gene TRBV7-2; TRBD1 matches 7 bases. CDR3 length: 14 residues. CDR1 and CDR2 from the germline V gene are SGHTA and FQGNSA. V shed 8 bases, J shed 6 bases, and the junction held 13 bases outside the gene matches. CDR3 region: CASFHQQGSGEQYF. CDR3 sequence (DNA): TGTGCCAGCTTCCACCAACAGGGGTCCGGCGAGCAGTACTTC. Full variable domain (rest looked up from reference TRBV7-2 and TRBJ2-7): GAGVSQSPSNKVTEKGKDVELRCDPISGHTALYWYRQSLGQGLEFLIYFQGNSAPDKSGLPSDRFSAERTGGSVSTLTIQRTQQEDSAVYLCASFHQQGSGEQYFGPGTRLTVT.

The chain is built from TRBV19 and TRBJ2-7; the match to TRBD1 covers 7 bases. Germline V lookup: CDR1 LNHDA, CDR2 SQIVND (reference sequence). The CDR3 is 15 amino acids. With V trimmed by 2 bases and J by 0 bases, 4 bases remained unmatched. CDR3 in amino acids: CASSISWDSSYEQYF. CDR3 coding DNA: TGTGCCAGTAGTATAAGTTGGGACAGCTCCTACGAGCAGTACTTC.

The chain recombines TRBV20-1 with TRBJ2-5; D might be TRBD1 (6 bases). The CDR3 consists of 13 residues. Germline CDR1 is DFQATT and CDR2 is SNEGSKA (reference sequence). Trimming pared 3 bases from V and 6 bases from J, leaving 14 bases between. CDR3 sequence: CSASGGGAKTQYF. CDR3 nucleotides: TGCAGTGCTAGTGGTGGGGGCGCGAAGACCCAGTACTTC.

V is TRBV5-4 and J is TRBJ2-5; TRBD1 agrees at 9 bases. Germline CDR1 reads SGHNT; CDR2 reads YYREEE (reference sequence). This CDR3 is 15 amino acids long. J gave up 9 bases and V 4 bases, and 13 bases lay outside the gene matches. The CDR3 DNA follows: TGTGCCAGCAGCGTCATGGGACAGGGCATAGGGTCCCAGTACTTC. Translating it yields CASSVMGQGIGSQYF.

The chain joins TRBV2 to TRBJ2-1; weak D call: TRBD1 (6 bases). The V and J ends lost 8 bases and 2 bases respectively, with 10 bases between them. There are 13 residues in the CDR3. In germline, CDR1 is SNHLY, CDR2 FYNNEI. CDR3 amino acids: CASVDSPYNEQFF. The CDR3 DNA follows: TGTGCCAGCGTGGACAGCCCCTACAATGAGCAGTTCTTC.

The V call is TRBV15, the J call TRBJ2-5, with 10 bases matching TRBD2. Germline V lookup: CDR1 LNHNV, CDR2 YYDKDF (reference sequence). V was pared by 0 bases and J by 6 bases, with 13 bases of the junction left unmatched. The CDR3 length is 18 residues. DNA of the CDR3: TGTGCCACCAGCAGAGATGGGGTAGCGGGGGGCCAGGGGAAGACCCAGTACTTC. Translation: CATSRDGVAGGQGKTQYF. Based on the CDR3 plus reference TRBV15 and TRBJ2-5, the full variable domain is DAMVIQNPRYQVTQFGKPVTLSCSQTLNHNVMYWYQQKSSQAPKLLFHYYDKDFNNEADTPDNFQSRRPNTSFCFLDIRSPGLGDTAMYLCATSRDGVAGGQGKTQYFGPGTRLLVL.

This clone showed up just once. Mismatch with germline at one junction end may stem from a read error. The genes are TRBV7-7 and TRBJ1-3; D not resolved. CDR1 and CDR2 (germline): SSHAT, FNYEAQ (reference sequence). The CDR3 has 13 residues. The CDR3 loop reads CASSLGLGNTIYF. In DNA form, the CDR3 reads TGTGCTAGCAGCTTAGGGCTTGGAAACACCATATATTTT. Filled out from reference TRBV7-7 and TRBJ1-3, the complete variable domain reads GAGVSQSPRYKVTKRGQDVTLRCDPISSHATLYWYQQALGQGPEFLTYFNYEAQPDKSGLPSDRFSAERPEGSISTLTIQRTEQRDSAMYRCASSLGLGNTIYFGEGSWLTVV.

The chain uses TRBV12-3 or TRBV12-4 and TRBJ2-7, with D possibly matching TRBD2 (5 bases). V shed 3 bases and J shed 7 bases, with 13 bases lying between them. The CDR3 length is 13 residues. CDR3 in DNA: TGTGCCAGCAGTTTGTTGAGGGTTGGGGAGCAGTACTTC. This codes for CASSLLRVGEQYF.